Listed below are T cell receptor beta chains from one sample, sequenced in a study of blood T cells in healthy people across ages. Via MiXCR, TCRdb re-called the 5' RACE reads, giving one row per CDR3 protein. The sample records some 890,000 distinct CDR3 sequences, under 35% being singletons. This sample was shared with a second study, whose subject was T cells of mothers and their children.

Material for sequencing was blood. The receptors originated from a woman in her forties in good health. The CDR3 runs from the conserved cysteine through the conserved F or W. D genes are given only for firm matches. Clone size, where shown, is once, few, many, or a class for clones that have expanded.

cdr3_aa,cdr3_nt,v_call,clone_size,d_call,j_call
CASSEMSSYEQYF,TGTGCCAGCAGCGAGATGAGCTCCTACGAGCAGTACTTC,TRBV7-2,few,NA,TRBJ2-7
CGARDGGGLYEQYF,TGCGGTGCTAGAGACGGTGGGGGACTCTACGAGCAGTACTTC,TRBV20-1,NA,NA,TRBJ2-7
CASSLGRGATYEQYF,TGCGCCAGCAGCTTGGGGCGGGGGGCCACCTACGAGCAGTACTTC,TRBV5-1,few,TRBD2,TRBJ2-7
CASSLTGQEQYF,TGTGCCAGCAGTTTAACAGGACAAGAGCAGTACTTC,TRBV28,many,NA,TRBJ2-7
CASSSDSLLSYEQYF,TGTGCCAGCAGCTCGGACAGCCTCCTCTCCTACGAGCAGTACTTC,TRBV7-9,NA,NA,TRBJ2-7
CATCDSSVAKNIQYF,TGTGCCACCTGCGACTCCTCCGTTGCCAAAAACATTCAGTACTTC,TRBV28,many,NA,TRBJ2-4
CASSRSGTNTGELFF,TGCGCCAGCAGCCGGTCCGGGACCAACACCGGGGAGCTGTTTTTT,TRBV4-3,NA,NA,TRBJ2-2
CASSSPGTGFNEQYF,TGTGCCAGCAGTAGCCCCGGGACAGGCTTCAATGAGCAGTACTTC,TRBV12-3/TRBV12-4,NA,TRBD1,TRBJ2-5
CASSPEEFPNYGYTF,TGTGCCAGCAGCCCCGAAGAGTTCCCGAACTATGGCTACACCTTC,TRBV7-9,NA,NA,TRBJ1-2
CSARTSGRVDNEQFF,TGCAGTGCCCGGACTAGCGGGAGGGTAGACAATGAGCAGTTCTTC,TRBV20-1,few,TRBD2,TRBJ2-1
CASSLPRTGELFF,TGTGCCAGCAGCTTACCCCGCACCGGGGAGCTGTTTTTT,TRBV7-2,NA,NA,TRBJ2-2
CASSDTDRGERETQYF,TGTGCCAGCAGTGACACGGACAGGGGTGAGAGAGAGACCCAGTACTTC,TRBV25-1,many,TRBD1,TRBJ2-5
CASSGAGVGYTF,TGTGCCAGCAGTGGGGCGGGGGTCGGCTACACCTTC,TRBV28,few,NA,TRBJ1-2
CASSKTDRWDEKLFF,TGTGCCAGCAGCAAAACCGACAGATGGGATGAAAAACTGTTTTTT,TRBV5-6,few,NA,TRBJ1-4
CASSAEFDVVLSLSYEQYF,TGTGCCAGCAGCGCCGAATTCGACGTTGTGTTGTCCCTCTCCTACGAGCAGTACTTC,TRBV28,many,NA,TRBJ2-7
CASSSPSGADTQYF,TGTGCCAGCAGCTCCCCGTCTGGGGCAGATACGCAGTATTTT,TRBV7-2,many,NA,TRBJ2-3
CASSQGGVTVGEKLFF,TGCGCCAGCAGCCAAGGCGGTGTGACGGTGGGAGAAAAACTGTTTTTT,TRBV4-3,few,NA,TRBJ1-4
CASSPPRPSYEQYF,TGTGCCAGCAGCCCCCCCCGGCCGAGCTACGAGCAGTACTTC,TRBV9,NA,NA,TRBJ2-7
CASSQVMAGVYTGELFF,TGCGCCAGCAGCCAAGTCATGGCGGGGGTTTACACCGGGGAGCTGTTTTTT,TRBV4-1,NA,TRBD2,TRBJ2-2
CASSLRIAGGSYEQYF,TGCGCCAGCAGCTTGCGGATAGCGGGGGGCTCCTACGAGCAGTACTTC,TRBV5-1,many,TRBD2,TRBJ2-7
CSERGRTSGGNEQFF,TGCAGCGAGAGGGGGCGGACTAGCGGGGGTAATGAGCAGTTCTTC,TRBV20-1,NA,TRBD2,TRBJ2-1
CASMLGTSYNTGELFF,TGCGCCAGCATGCTCGGGACTAGTTATAACACCGGGGAGCTGTTTTTT,TRBV5-1,NA,TRBD2,TRBJ2-2
CASSPGQFTHTEAFF,TGTGCCAGCAGCCCCGGACAGTTTACCCACACTGAAGCTTTCTTT,TRBV9,NA,NA,TRBJ1-1
CASSGSRGSPDTQYF,TGCGCCAGCAGCGGAAGCCGGGGTTCCCCAGATACGCAGTATTTT,TRBV5-1,few,NA,TRBJ2-3
CASSIGPTSNQPQHF,TGTGCCAGTAGTATCGGCCCTACGAGCAATCAGCCCCAGCATTTT,TRBV19,NA,NA,TRBJ1-5
CSTRVGSGTDTQYF,TGCAGTACTAGAGTAGGGTCGGGCACAGATACGCAGTATTTT,TRBV20-1,NA,NA,TRBJ2-3
CASRREGFGVDQPQHF,TGTGCCAGCAGAAGGGAAGGTTTCGGAGTCGATCAGCCCCAGCATTTT,TRBV27,NA,NA,TRBJ1-5
CASSFSRTSGYNEQFF,TGTGCCAGCAGTTTTTCCCGGACTAGCGGGTACAATGAGCAGTTCTTC,TRBV27,NA,TRBD2,TRBJ2-1
CSATGGVEPQHF,TGCAGTGCTACGGGGGGCGTGGAGCCCCAGCATTTT,TRBV20-1,NA,NA,TRBJ1-5